This entry lists 18 T cell receptor beta chains sequenced from one sample in a study of metastatic and nonmetastatic thyroid tumors. Treatment of any kind had been given to no patient before thyroid surgery. Through MiXCR, TCRdb re-clonotyped the PCR reads. The repertoire holds approximately 24,000 clones, about 15% seen once, with about 3.3% in the top ten. The sequencing sample was made of blood. The receptor set was obtained from a female donor with papillary thyroid cancer or a benign thyroid nodule (not recorded which). Some clones in this sample may be carry-over from other donors' samples.

By proportion, this clone is medium-sized. The rearrangement joins TRBV4-2 to TRBJ2-7; the match to TRBD1 covers 9 bases. The germline CDR1 and CDR2 sequences are LGHNA and YNFKEQ. The CDR3 is 15 residues long. V lost 0 bases to trimming and J lost 5 bases; unmatched junction nucleotides: 5. The CDR3 reads CASSQEWTGVDEQYF. CDR3 DNA sequence: TGTGCCAGCAGCCAAGAGTGGACAGGGGTAGACGAGCAGTACTTC.

This clone was observed at least ten times. The CDR3 coding sequence is TGTGCCAGCAGCTTAGCGCAGAAGATAAAGACCCAGTACTTC. Translation: CASSLAQKIKTQYF. This chain joins TRBV7-2 and TRBJ2-5; D not resolved. Germline CDR1 reads SGHTA; CDR2 reads FQGNSA. V lost 0 bases and J lost 6, with 11 bases in between. This CDR3 contains 14 residues.

The chain uses TRBV20-1 and TRBJ1-2, with TRBD1 matching over 7 bases. The CDR3 covers 13 residues. With 0 bases clipped from V and 6 bases from J, the junction kept 4 bases outside the gene matches. Germline CDR1 and CDR2: DFQATT and SNEGSKA (reference sequence). The CDR3 region is CSARDQGEHGYTF. The CDR3 nucleotides are TGCAGTGCTAGAGATCAGGGGGAGCATGGCTACACCTTC.

This clone is labeled medium-sized. This chain's CDR3 is CASSYSQYETGGLIYF. DNA of the CDR3: TGTGCCAGCAGTTACTCCCAGTACGAGACAGGGGGTTTGATATACTTC. The rearrangement uses TRBV6-5 and TRBJ2-7; TRBD1 matches 9 bases. Germline CDR1 reads MNHEY; CDR2 reads SVGAGI. Trimming took 0 bases from V and 13 from J; bases not matched to a gene: 16. CDR3 length equals 16 residues.

This clone showed up many times. The chain employs TRBV28 and TRBJ1-1; D gene uncertain. The V gene's germline CDR1 is MDHEN and CDR2 SYDVKM. The CDR3 length is 11 residues. The V and J ends lost 2 bases and 7 bases respectively, with 5 bases between them. This CDR3 is CASSLQFEAFF. The DNA for the CDR3 is TGTGCCAGCAGTTTACAGTTTGAAGCTTTCTTT.

A word on this clone: A read error may be the cause here, since a much bigger clone is one base away. The same CDR3 arises from other DNA sequences in this sample as well. The chain combines TRBV9 with TRBJ2-3; maybe TRBD2 (6 bases). The CDR3 runs 14 residues. V dropped 3 bases and J dropped 4 bases, with 12 bases sitting between them. From germline, CDR1 is SGDLS and CDR2 YYNGEE. For the CDR3, the DNA is TGTGCCAGCAGCGCTGGGACTTCCCCAGATACGCAGTATTTT. The encoded protein is CASSAGTSPDTQYF.

This clone was observed many times. The chain carries TRBV25-1 and TRBJ2-7, with D uncertain. The CDR3 contains 12 residues. V lost 3 bases and J 4 bases, leaving 7 bases between the germline ends. Germline V gene data show CDR1 as MGHDK and CDR2 as SYGVNS. The CDR3, as DNA: TGTGCCAGCAGTGAGGTCGTGTACGAGCAGTACTTC. It encodes CASSEVVYEQYF.

This clone is labeled as medium-sized. The rearrangement links TRBV6-1 to TRBJ2-7; 8 bases agree with TRBD1. CDR3 length: 14 amino acids. Germline V gene sequence: CDR1 MNHNS, CDR2 SASEGT. The V and J ends lost 5 bases and 3 bases, in that order; junction bases with no gene match: 6. CDR3 loop: CASSKYRGVYEQYF. As DNA, the CDR3 is TGTGCCAGCAGTAAGTACAGGGGGGTCTACGAGCAGTACTTC.

The chain carries TRBV15 and TRBJ2-7, with 7 nucleotides matching TRBD2. This CDR3 is built from 15 residues. The ends lost 1 base at V and 2 bases at J; junction bases unmatched: 5. The germline V gene encodes CDR1 LNHNV and CDR2 YYDKDF (reference sequence). As DNA, the CDR3 is TGTGCCACCAGCAGAGGTACGGGAGGTCCCTACGAGCAGTACTTC. Protein: CATSRGTGGPYEQYF. The full variable domain, completed using reference TRBV15 and TRBJ2-7, is DAMVIQNPRYQVTQFGKPVTLSCSQTLNHNVMYWYQQKSSQAPKLLFHYYDKDFNNEADTPDNFQSRRPNTSFCFLDIRSPGLGDTAMYLCATSRGTGGPYEQYFGPGTRLTVT.

This clone was seen ten or more times. The chain couples TRBV11-2 to TRBJ2-3, with 7 bases identical to TRBD1. Trimming cost V 4 bases and J 3 bases; bases outside gene matches: 10. CDR1 and CDR2 (germline): SGHAT, FQNNGV. The CDR3 contains 16 residues. The CDR3 nucleotides are TGTGCCAGCAGCTCGGAACAGGGGCTAACTACAGATACGCAGTATTTT. Its protein product is CASSSEQGLTTDTQYF.

Here the CDR3 DNA reads TGTGCCAGCAGTGCTCTGACAAGCCGGAATTCACCCCTCCACTTT. This translates into CASSALTSRNSPLHF. V usage is TRBV28 and J usage is TRBJ1-6; D gene ambiguous. The germline V gene encodes CDR1 MDHEN and CDR2 SYDVKM. The V end was cut by 5 bases, the J end by 7 bases, with 15 bases between. The CDR3 length is 15 residues.

The chain uses TRBV7-9 and TRBJ2-5, with TRBD1 matching 7 bases. With V trimmed by 6 bases and J by 5 bases, 12 bases remained unmatched. The CDR3 is 15 amino acids. Germline V gives CDR1 SEHNR, CDR2 FQNEAQ (reference sequence). CDR3 DNA sequence: TGTGCCAGCAGAACCGGTACAGGGGTCCTTGAGACCCAGTACTTC. As protein: CASRTGTGVLETQYF.

This clone was picked up many times. CDR3 coding DNA: TGTGCCAGCTCACCAGGCGGGAGGGCCCACACCGGGGAGCTGTTTTTT. Translation: CASSPGGRAHTGELFF. V and J are TRBV18 and TRBJ2-2; 9 bases agree with TRBD2. This CDR3 is built from 16 residues. V lost 2 bases to trimming and J lost 3 bases; unmatched junction nucleotides: 4. The germline CDR1 and CDR2 sequences are KGHSH and LQKENI.

This clone was detected many times. The chain combines TRBV27 with TRBJ2-3, with a weak D call TRBD2 (5 bases). V lost 3 bases to trimming and J lost 6 bases, with 10 bases between them. Per germline, CDR1 MNHEY and CDR2 SMNVEV (reference sequence). The CDR3 sequence is 13 residues long. CDR3 nucleotides: TGTGCCAGCAGTTTTTCCTTAGCGGATACGCAGTATTTT. It yields the protein CASSFSLADTQYF.

In its sample, this clone was seen many times. This CDR3 is CASSPQVGTFNEQFF. Here the CDR3 DNA reads TGTGCCAGTAGTCCCCAGGTGGGAACATTCAATGAGCAGTTCTTC. The chain carries TRBV19 and TRBJ2-1; D not resolved. CDR1 and CDR2 (germline): LNHDA, SQIVND (reference sequence). Deletions cut 5 bases from V and 6 bases from J, with 17 bases between. This CDR3 is 15 amino acids long.

This clone was counted at least ten times. The chain carries TRBV5-1 and TRBJ2-7; no reliable D call. The V and J ends lost 1 base and 6 bases respectively, with 14 bases between them. The germline gives CDR1 SGHRS, CDR2 YFSETQ. The CDR3 runs to 14 residues. The CDR3 coding sequence is TGCGCCAGCAGCTTGTCGGCCCTGGGCTCCGAGCAGTACTTC. It translates to CASSLSALGSEQYF.

This clone was found many times. This chain uses TRBV19 with TRBJ2-3, with TRBD1 matching over 7 bases. Germline CDR1 and CDR2: LNHDA and SQIVND (reference sequence). V gave up 6 bases and J gave up 1 base; unmatched junction bases: 13. This CDR3 has 17 residues. Here the CDR3 DNA reads TGTGCCAGTAGCATGGGTTACAGGGGATTGGGCACAGATACGCAGTATTTT. Encoded protein: CASSMGYRGLGTDTQYF.

This clone was found many times. This may be a read error: a much more frequent sequence differs by one nucleotide. The chain has TRBV27 and TRBJ2-5, with 8 positions matching TRBD1. This CDR3 has 15 amino acids. From germline, CDR1 is MNHEY and CDR2 SMNVEV (reference sequence). CDR3: CASSLAQGAGEAQYF. The DNA of the CDR3 is TGTGCCAGCAGTTTGGCCCAGGGGGCTGGAGAGGCCCAGTACTTC.